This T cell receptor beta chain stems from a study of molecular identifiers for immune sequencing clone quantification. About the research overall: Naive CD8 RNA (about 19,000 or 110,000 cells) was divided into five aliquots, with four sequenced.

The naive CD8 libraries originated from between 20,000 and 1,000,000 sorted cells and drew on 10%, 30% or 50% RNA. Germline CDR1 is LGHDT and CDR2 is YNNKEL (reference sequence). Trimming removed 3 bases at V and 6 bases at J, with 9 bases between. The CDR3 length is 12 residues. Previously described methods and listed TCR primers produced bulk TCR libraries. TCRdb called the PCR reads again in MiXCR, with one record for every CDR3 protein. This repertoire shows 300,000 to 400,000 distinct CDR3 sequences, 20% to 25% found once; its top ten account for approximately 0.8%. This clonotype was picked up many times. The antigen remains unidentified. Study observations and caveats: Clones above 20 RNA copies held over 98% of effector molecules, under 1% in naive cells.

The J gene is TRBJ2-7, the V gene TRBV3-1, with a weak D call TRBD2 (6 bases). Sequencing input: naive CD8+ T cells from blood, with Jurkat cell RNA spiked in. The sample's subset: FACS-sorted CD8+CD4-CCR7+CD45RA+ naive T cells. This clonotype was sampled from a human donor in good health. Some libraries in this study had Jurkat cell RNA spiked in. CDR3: CASSQGTGEQYF. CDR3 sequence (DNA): TGTGCCAGCAGCCAGGGGACTGGCGAGCAGTACTTC.